This record covers a single T cell receptor beta chain. Profiling relied on immunoSEQ multiplex PCR, and the TCRdb table lists in-frame clones only, not all of them. The profile shows almost 30,000 clones, roughly nine tenths of them singletons. The record originates from a study of blood T cell repertoires in COVID-19. Across the whole study: The United States, Italy and Spain provided the acute and convalescent COVID-19 samples. The analysed material was cDNA or gDNA that came from T cells, B-cell-depleted T cells, or PBMCs.

Trimming took off 2 bases at V and 5 bases at J, with 10 bases between the two ends. The V gene's germline CDR1 is MDHEN and CDR2 SYDVKM. This CDR3 is 13 amino acids long. The clonotype was recovered from a human donor in a cohort sampled during active COVID-19. J is TRBJ2-7 and V is TRBV28; D unresolved. The sample was peripheral blood. The CDR3 sequence: CASSLQADDEQYF. The CDR3 nucleotides are TGTGCCAGCAGTTTACAGGCCGACGACGAGCAGTACTTC.